A selection of T cell receptor beta chains follows, all from one sample in a study of CD8+CD57+ T cells in acquired aplastic anemia. TCRdb reprocessed the reads via MiXCR and lists one record per CDR3 protein. The sample consists of approximately 260,000 distinct CDR3 sequences, 65% to 90% of them appearing once. The sequencing input was sorted CD4+, CD8+, or CD8+CD57+ T cells (not recorded which) from PBMCs. These receptors came from a human donor with aplastic anemia. Each CDR3 is given with its conserved first and last residue. Each record gives: clone size, CDR3 length, D gene, J gene, V gene, CDR3 DNA, CDR3 protein. The D gene is left open where the match is weak. Clone size is stated in some rows and not others, as once, few, many or a class when expanded.

once,13,NA,TRBJ1-2,TRBV10-3,TGTGCCAGCCAACAGGGATGGACAGATGGCTACACCTTC,CASQQGWTDGYTF
NA,16,NA,TRBJ2-7,TRBV19,TGTGCCAGTTCAATGCACGGGGACGTAAGCTCCTACGAGCAGTACTTC,CASSMHGDVSSYEQYF
many,14,NA,TRBJ1-2,TRBV2,TGTGCCAGCGGGGACGGGGGCTTGGACTATGGCTACACCTTC,CASGDGGLDYGYTF
NA,14,NA,TRBJ2-3,TRBV7-9,TGTGCCAGCAGCTTATCAGTATCACAAGAGACCCAGTACTTT,CASSLSVSQETQYF
NA,14,TRBD1,TRBJ2-5,TRBV9,TGTGCCAGCAGCGGCTCGACAGGGCAAAACTATGGCTACTTC,CASSGSTGQNYGYF
NA,15,TRBD2,TRBJ2-1,TRBV9,TGTGCCAGCGGCGTAGTTACTAGCGGGGGTGGTGAGCAGTTCTTC,CASGVVTSGGGEQFF
few,16,TRBD2,TRBJ2-1,TRBV5-8,TGTGCCAGCAGCCTCCGGGACAGCGGGGGGAGCGATGAGCAGTTCTTC,CASSLRDSGGSDEQFF
NA,16,NA,TRBJ2-6,TRBV7-9,TGTGCCAGCAGCTTAGAAAGAAGCGGCGGGGCCAACGAGCTGACTTTC,CASSLERSGGANELTF
NA,14,NA,TRBJ1-1,TRBV5-5,TGTGCCAGCAGCTTGGACAGGGTTGGCACTGAAGCTTTCTTT,CASSLDRVGTEAFF
NA,14,TRBD2,TRBJ2-7,TRBV7-9,TGTGCCAGCAGCTTGGGGAGGGACGGGCTCGTATATGGCTTC,CASSLGRDGLVYGF
NA,16,TRBD1,TRBJ2-3,TRBV2,TGTGCCAGCAACAGGGGTGCGCATTCAATAACAGATACGCAGTATTTT,CASNRGAHSITDTQYF
NA,15,TRBD1,TRBJ1-2,TRBV7-3,TGTGCCAGCAGCTTGCCAGGGGGCGGGGGGATCGGACAAACCTTC,CASSLPGGGGIGQTF
few,15,TRBD2,TRBJ2-3,TRBV7-3,TGTGCCAGCAGCTTAGGACTAGCGTACGTGAATGGGCAGTATTTT,CASSLGLAYVNGQYF
NA,16,NA,TRBJ2-1,TRBV6-1,NA,CASKFTEEDYEQYFVF
NA,14,NA,TRBJ2-3,TRBV11-3,TGTGCCAGCAGCTTGGAGGGAAATCCCGATACGCAGTATTTT,CASSLEGNPDTQYF
NA,15,TRBD1,TRBJ2-7,TRBV7-9,TGTGCCAGCAGCTACCCAGGGGGCCTAGATACCCAGCAGTACTTC,CASSYPGGLDTQQYF
NA,14,NA,TRBJ2-5,TRBV7-2,TGTGCCACCAGCTGGGGCTGCAGCCACGATACCCAGTATTTC,CATSWGCSHDTQYF
NA,13,NA,TRBJ1-5,TRBV15,TGTGCCACCAGCAGACAGGGAACTCAGCCCCAGCATTTT,CATSRQGTQPQHF
many,14,NA,TRBJ1-6,TRBV20-1,TGCAGTGCTAGATTAGCTGGGGGGGATTCACCCCTCCACTTT,CSARLAGGDSPLHF
NA,15,NA,TRBJ2-3,TRBV9,TGTGCCAGCAGCGTTACGAGGGCACATCACACAGATAAGTATTTT,CASSVTRAHHTDKYF
NA,15,TRBD1,TRBJ2-3,TRBV7-9,TGTGCCAGCAGTTGGACAGGGGTCGTCACAGATACGCAGTATTTT,CASSWTGVVTDTQYF
NA,14,TRBD2,TRBJ2-3,TRBV7-6,TGTGCCAGCAGCCTAGCGGGATACTACGAGCAGTACTTTTTT,CASSLAGYYEQYFF
NA,15,NA,TRBJ2-5,TRBV11-3,TGTGCCAGCGGGGTCGGGGGCACAGCAAAAGAGACCCAGTACTTC,CASGVGGTAKETQYF
few,13,NA,TRBJ2-3,TRBV19,TGTGCCAGTAGTTCCTCTAGCACAGATACGCAGTATTTT,CASSSSSTDTQYF
few,13,TRBD1,TRBJ1-1,TRBV29-1,TGCAGCGACCAGGGGGCTGGGAACACTGAAGCTTTCTTT,CSDQGAGNTEAFF
NA,18,NA,TRBJ1-2,TRBV24-1,TGTGCCACCAGTGGGACAGCCAGAAGCCGGGGAGCTAACTATGGCTACACCTTC,CATSGTARSRGANYGYTF
NA,13,TRBD2,TRBJ2-3,TRBV11-3,TGTGCCAGCGGGGAAGCGGGGGAACATACGCAGTATTTT,CASGEAGEHTQYF
few,16,TRBD1,TRBJ2-1,TRBV7-8,TGTGCCAGCAGCTTACATCGGACAGGGAACACTGAAGCTCAGTTCTTC,CASSLHRTGNTEAQFF
many,15,NA,TRBJ2-2,TRBV7-3,TGTGCCAGCAGCCCCACGGGGGGCTCGATCGGGGAGCTGTTTTTT,CASSPTGGSIGELFF
NA,16,NA,TRBJ2-1,TRBV20-1,TGCAGTGCTAGAGAACCATCGGCGGGCTTGTCGAATGAGCAGTTCTTC,CSAREPSAGLSNEQFF
few,17,NA,TRBJ1-1,TRBV6-5,TGTGCCAGCAGTGACCGAGCCCCTAACAGGGAAGACACTGAAGCTTTCTTT,CASSDRAPNREDTEAFF
NA,15,NA,TRBJ2-3,TRBV13,TGTGCCAGCAGCTATGAGGGGGGTTACACAGATACGCAGTATTTT,CASSYEGGYTDTQYF
NA,14,NA,TRBJ2-5,TRBV2,TGTGCCCTACGCCGGCGACCCTATAATTTACCCCTCCACTTC,CALRRRPYNLPLHF
NA,13,NA,TRBJ2-1,TRBV9,TGTGCCAGCAGCGATGGACGGATCCGTGAGGAGTTGTTC,CASSDGRIREELF
once,12,NA,TRBJ2-3,TRBV2,TGTGCCAGCAGGGTCGGGGGCGATACGCAGTATTTT,CASRVGGDTQYF
NA,15,TRBD1,TRBJ1-1,TRBV9,TGTGCCAGCAGCGTGTCCCAGGGGGCTGCCACTGAAGCTTTCTTT,CASSVSQGAATEAFF
NA,15,NA,TRBJ1-4,TRBV7-2,TGTGCCAGCAGCTTAGGTACAGGGTGGAATGAAAAACTGTTTTTT,CASSLGTGWNEKLFF
NA,14,NA,TRBJ2-5,TRBV7-3,TGTGCCAGCAGCACGCGCGCGGGCCAAGATGCCCAGTACTTC,CASSTRAGQDAQYF
NA,14,NA,TRBJ2-7,TRBV2,TGTGCCAGCAGTGAATGGTGGAGCTCCTACGAGCAGTACTTC,CASSEWWSSYEQYF
NA,14,NA,TRBJ2-5,TRBV7-2,TGTGCCACCAGCTGGAGCTCGGGCGAAGAGTCCCAGTACTTC,CATSWSSGEESQYF
NA,16,NA,TRBJ2-1,TRBV7-9,NA,CASSSSDTQYFGPQFF
NA,17,TRBD1,TRBJ2-5,TRBV4-2,TGTGCCAGTAGTCTCCACCTCCCGGGACAGGGGATGGAGACCCAGTACTTC,CASSLHLPGQGMETQYF
NA,16,NA,TRBJ2-2,TRBV7-8,TGTGCCAGCAGCTTAGCGGGGACACATGACACCCAGTATCTGTTTTTT,CASSLAGTHDTQYLFF
NA,16,NA,TRBJ1-2,TRBV6-6,TGTGCCAGCAGCCTCGACGGCCGAATCCAAAACTATGGCTACACCTTC,CASSLDGRIQNYGYTF
NA,12,NA,TRBJ2-4,TRBV11-2,TGTGCCACCAGCAGAGGCAGCGAGCTTCAGTACTTC,CATSRGSELQYF
NA,15,NA,TRBJ2-3,TRBV7-8,TGTGCCAGCAGCTTAGCGGGTTATTCCACAGATACGCAGTATTTT,CASSLAGYSTDTQYF
NA,17,NA,TRBJ2-7,TRBV9,TGTGCCAGCAGCGTCAACAGTCCGGGACTTATCGCCTACGAGCAGTACTTC,CASSVNSPGLIAYEQYF
many,15,TRBD1,TRBJ1-1,TRBV11-3,TGTGCCAGCAGCTTAGCAGGGGGCGGGGGCACTGAAGCTTTCTTT,CASSLAGGGGTEAFF
few,14,NA,TRBJ2-3,TRBV20-1,TGCAGTGCTAGCCCCGGGGGTATTCGGGATACGCAGTATTTT,CSASPGGIRDTQYF
NA,15,NA,TRBJ1-6,TRBV19,TGTGCCAGTAGATTCACGACAAGATGGGGTTCACACCTCCACTTT,CASRFTTRWGSHLHF
NA,15,NA,TRBJ1-2,TRBV19,TGTGCCAGTAGCTTCACTCAGGATACTAACTATGGCTACACCTTC,CASSFTQDTNYGYTF
NA,14,TRBD1,TRBJ1-6,TRBV7-6,TGTGCCAGCAGTTCGGACAGGAGGCATTATCCCCTCTACTTT,CASSSDRRHYPLYF